The following is a T cell receptor (beta chain) sequence with its context. The data were produced by immunoSEQ multiplex PCR, yet TCRdb's version contains in-frame clones alone and is incomplete. The sample shows around 160,000 clones, 80% of them seen only once. This sample stems from a study of blood T cell repertoires in COVID-19. This TCR derives from a man aged 55 to 70 with active or convalescent COVID-19. The material sequenced was peripheral blood.

The CDR3 region has the DNA TGTGCCAGCAGCGGACTAGCGGAGGAAGAGACCCAGTACTTC. Protein product: CASSGLAEEETQYF. The gene calls are TRBV27 and TRBJ2-5, with 10 nucleotides matching TRBD2. Trimming removed 6 bases from V and 3 bases from J; junction bases left unmatched: 4. Germline V gives CDR1 MNHEY, CDR2 SMNVEV (reference sequence). The CDR3 extends over 14 amino acids.